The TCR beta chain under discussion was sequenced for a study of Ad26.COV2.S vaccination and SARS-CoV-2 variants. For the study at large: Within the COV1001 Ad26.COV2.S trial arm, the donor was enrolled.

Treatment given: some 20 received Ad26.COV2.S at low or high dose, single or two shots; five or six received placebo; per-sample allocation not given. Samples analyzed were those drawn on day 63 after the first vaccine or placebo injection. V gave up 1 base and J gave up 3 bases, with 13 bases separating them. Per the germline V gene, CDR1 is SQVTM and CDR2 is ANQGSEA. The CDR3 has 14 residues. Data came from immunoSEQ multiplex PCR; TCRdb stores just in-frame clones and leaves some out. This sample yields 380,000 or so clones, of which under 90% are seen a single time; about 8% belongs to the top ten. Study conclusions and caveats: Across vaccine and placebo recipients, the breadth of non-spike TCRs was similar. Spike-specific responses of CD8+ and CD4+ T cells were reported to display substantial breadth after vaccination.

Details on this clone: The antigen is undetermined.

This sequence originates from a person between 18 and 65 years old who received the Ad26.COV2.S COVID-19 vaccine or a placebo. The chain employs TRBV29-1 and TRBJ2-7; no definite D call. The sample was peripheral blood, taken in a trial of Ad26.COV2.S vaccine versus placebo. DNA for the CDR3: TGCAGCGTTGAAGGGGCGGAGACGTACTACGAGCAGTACTTC. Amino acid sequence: CSVEGAETYYEQYF.